Shown below are 21 T cell receptor beta chains from a single sample sequenced in a study of metastatic and nonmetastatic thyroid tumors (TCRdb year 2020). No patient had received any treatment before thyroid surgery. Library generation was performed with PCR. Sequencing used an Illumina HiSeq 4000. TCRdb itself trimmed the public reads at Q25 with fastp, ran MiXCR and retained productive beta chains. This sample lists some 30,000 clones; around a fifth were detected once. The ten top clones hold approximately 8.2% of the sample. The source material was blood. The receptors were gathered from a female donor with papillary thyroid cancer or a benign thyroid nodule (not recorded which). Some clones in this sample may be carry-over from other donors' samples.

This clone has just a few counts. The chain links TRBV12-3 or TRBV12-4 to TRBJ1-5; tentatively, D is TRBD1 (5 bases). The CDR3 consists of 13 residues. V was trimmed by 6 bases and J by 5 bases, leaving 11 bases between them. In DNA form, the CDR3 reads TGTGCCAGCAGCCACAGGATAGATCAGCCCCAGCATTTT. It specifies CASSHRIDQPQHF.

The rearrangement uses TRBV7-2 and TRBJ2-3, with unresolved D. CDR1 SGHTA and CDR2 FQGNSA come from the germline V gene. The CDR3 spans 13 residues. V lost 5 bases to trimming and J lost 0 bases, with 6 bases between them. The CDR3 loop is CASSKGSTDTQYF. The CDR3 coding sequence is TGTGCCAGCAGCAAGGGAAGCACAGATACGCAGTATTTT.

In this sample, this clone turned up many times. An end of the junction differs from the germline gene, which may be a read error. The J gene is TRBJ1-1, the V gene TRBV29-1; no reliable D call. The germline V gene encodes CDR1 SQVTM and CDR2 ANQGSEA. The CDR3 is 15 amino acids. CDR3 protein: CSLEAQGRRNTEAFF. In DNA, the CDR3 is TGCAGCCTTGAAGCTCAAGGGAGACGGAACACTGAAGCTTTCTTT.

The genes are TRBV20-1 and TRBJ1-6; no clear D. Germline V gene sequence: CDR1 DFQATT, CDR2 SNEGSKA (reference sequence). Trimming removed 1 base at V and 8 bases at J, with 15 bases between. The CDR3 extends over 15 amino acids. The CDR3 loop reads CSARAGGNSHSPLHF. CDR3 nucleotides: TGCAGTGCTAGAGCTGGCGGGAATTCGCATTCACCCCTCCACTTT.

This clone turned up a few times. This chain uses TRBV6-4 with TRBJ2-2; D gene unclear. From germline, CDR1 is MRHNA and CDR2 SNTAGT. The V and J ends lost 0 bases and 4 bases respectively, with 3 bases between them. The CDR3 runs to 13 residues. CDR3 sequence reads: CASSDSVTGELFF. CDR3 nucleotides: TGTGCCAGCAGTGACTCGGTCACCGGGGAGCTGTTTTTT.

This clone was picked up many times. The rearrangement uses TRBV29-1 and TRBJ2-1; the D gene is possibly TRBD2 (5 bases). The V gene lost 4 bases and the J gene lost 15 bases, with 16 bases spanning the gap. Germline lookup yields CDR1 SQVTM and CDR2 ANQGSEA. CDR3 length: 11 amino acids. The CDR3 protein is CSVATASEGFF. CDR3 in DNA: TGCAGCGTTGCTACGGCCTCTGAGGGGTTCTTC.

A word on this clone: Sequence at one end of the junction differs from germline and may be a read error. The V gene is TRBV6-2 or TRBV6-3, the J gene TRBJ2-3; D might be TRBD1 or TRBD2, each matching 5 bases. The germline V gene encodes CDR1 MNHEY and CDR2 SVGEGT. The CDR3 has 16 residues. The CDR3 is CASTKSGTPITDTQNF. The CDR3 DNA reads as TGTGCCAGCACCAAGTCCGGGACCCCTATAACCGATACGCAGAATTTT.

This clone occurred many times. This chain connects TRBV12-3 or TRBV12-4 to TRBJ1-1; 7 nucleotides agree with TRBD1. Germline trimming cut 6 bases from V and 8 bases from J; bases unmatched to any gene: 9. The CDR3 runs 13 residues. CDR3 nucleotides: TGTGCCAGCAGATTTCCGGGACAGAGGGAAGCTTTCTTT. Its protein is CASRFPGQREAFF.

This clone has ten or more counts. V usage is TRBV12-3 or TRBV12-4 and J usage is TRBJ2-3; 11 bases fit TRBD2. The CDR3 spans 14 residues. With V trimmed by 5 bases and J by 5 bases, 3 bases remained unmatched. The CDR3 nucleotides read TGTGCCAGCAGTAAACTAGCGGGGGTAGATACGCAGTATTTT. This codes for CASSKLAGVDTQYF.

This clone has ten or more counts. V is TRBV5-5 and J is TRBJ1-4; D unclear. Between the trimmed V and J ends, which lost 2 bases and 7 bases, there was a span of 15 bases. Germline CDR1 and CDR2: SGHKS and YYEKEE (reference sequence). CDR3 size: 15 residues. The CDR3 region has the DNA TGTGCCAGCAGCTTCCACCAAGGCCCCGCTGAAAAACTGTTTTTT. Its translation: CASSFHQGPAEKLFF.

This clone was picked up a small number of times. The rearrangement uses TRBV5-1 and TRBJ2-5, with TRBD1 as a possible D gene (6 bases). The CDR3 runs to 15 residues. Between the trimmed V and J ends, which lost 4 bases and 7 bases, there was a span of 20 bases. From germline, CDR1 is SGHRS and CDR2 YFSETQ. The CDR3 DNA sequence: TGCGCCAGCAGCCCGGACAGAGTGGTTCGCGGGACCCAGTACTTC. Residues: CASSPDRVVRGTQYF.

By sample share, this clone is medium-sized. This chain connects TRBV11-3 to TRBJ2-2, with 11 bases matching TRBD2. The junction had 7 bases not matched to a gene; V was cut back by 1 base and J by 0 bases. Per the germline V gene, CDR1 is SGHNT and CDR2 is YENEEA. This CDR3 is 19 amino acids long. For the CDR3, the DNA is TGTGCCAGCAGCTTAGGACTAGCGGGGAGGGACTCGAACACCGGGGAGCTGTTTTTT. Translation gives CASSLGLAGRDSNTGELFF. The full variable domain, rest sourced from reference TRBV11-3 and TRBJ2-2, is EAGVVQSPRYKIIEKKQPVAFWCNPISGHNTLYWYLQNLGQGPELLIRYENEEAVDDSQLPKDRFSAERLKGVDSTLKIQPAELGDSAVYLCASSLGLAGRDSNTGELFFGEGSRLTVL.

This clone is deemed medium-sized. V usage is TRBV5-1 and J usage is TRBJ2-1; 14 bases align to TRBD2. This CDR3 is 16 amino acids long. The ends lost 4 bases at V and 1 base at J; junction bases unmatched: 1. Germline loops: CDR1 SGHRS, CDR2 YFSETQ. The chain's CDR3 is CASSGTSGSSYNEQFF. CDR3 DNA sequence: TGCGCCAGCAGCGGGACTAGCGGGAGTTCCTACAATGAGCAGTTCTTC.

The chain combines TRBV5-1 with TRBJ2-2; TRBD2 matches 8 bases. The length of the CDR3 is 15 residues. V gave up 1 base and J gave up 3 bases; unmatched junction bases: 2. In germline, CDR1 is SGHRS, CDR2 YFSETQ. This CDR3 is CASSLTSGYTGELFF. The CDR3 coding sequence is TGCGCCAGCAGCTTGACTAGCGGATACACCGGGGAGCTGTTTTTT.

The chain recombines TRBV20-1 with TRBJ2-7; 10 bases line up with TRBD2. The germline V gene encodes CDR1 DFQATT and CDR2 SNEGSKA (reference sequence). This CDR3 is built from 14 residues. Trimming cost V 6 bases and J 3 bases; bases outside gene matches: 8. This chain's CDR3 is CSAPRASGSYEQYF. DNA of the CDR3: TGCAGTGCCCCTAGGGCTAGCGGGAGCTACGAGCAGTACTTC.

This clone was seen ten or more times. V is TRBV3-1 and J is TRBJ2-3; no firm D call. The CDR3 has 14 amino acids. Between the trimmed V and J ends, which lost 3 bases and 2 bases, there was a span of 9 bases. In germline, CDR1 is LGHDT, CDR2 YNNKEL (reference sequence). Written as DNA, the CDR3 is TGTGCCAGCAGCCAGAGTGATCTCACAGATACGCAGTATTTT. Translating gives CASSQSDLTDTQYF.

The chain has TRBV28 and TRBJ1-6; the D gene is possibly TRBD1 (6 bases). The CDR3 is 16 amino acids. V was shortened by 3 bases and J by 3 bases, with 12 bases between the two germline ends. Germline CDR1 and CDR2: MDHEN and SYDVKM. The CDR3 DNA sequence: TGTGCCAGCAGTTTTGACAGGACCTTCTATAATTCACCCCTCCACTTT. It specifies CASSFDRTFYNSPLHF.

The sample holds many counts of this clone. V usage is TRBV10-1 and J usage is TRBJ2-3, with 9 nucleotides matching TRBD2. The trim removed 3 bases at V and 4 bases at J, leaving 8 bases unmatched. The CDR3 has 16 residues. Germline-derived CDR1 and CDR2 are WNHNN and SYGVQD (reference sequence). This CDR3 reads CASSESAGGHADTQYF. CDR3 in DNA: TGCGCCAGCAGTGAATCGGCGGGGGGGCACGCAGATACGCAGTATTTT.

This clone was detected only once. The rearrangement uses TRBV11-3 and TRBJ2-7, with TRBD2 identical over 7 bases. The germline gives CDR1 SGHNT, CDR2 YENEEA. V shed 8 bases, J shed 4 bases, and the junction held 8 bases outside the gene matches. The CDR3 is 13 residues long. CDR3 in amino acids: CASSRGSGYEQYF. In DNA, the CDR3 is TGTGCCAGCTCGCGCGGGAGTGGGTACGAGCAGTACTTC.

This clone was recorded many times. The chain is built from TRBV5-4 and TRBJ1-2; maybe TRBD1 (6 bases). V lost 0 bases and J lost 8, with 11 bases in between. The germline V gene has CDR1 SGHNT and CDR2 YYREEE (reference sequence). The length of the CDR3 is 13 residues. The CDR3 DNA sequence: TGTGCCAGCAGCTTGGAGCCCAGGGGCGGCTACACCTTC. Protein: CASSLEPRGGYTF.

A note on this clone: Here the CDR3 omits its conserved ending phenylalanine or tryptophan, so a read error is the likely source. Because the CDR3's place on the DNA is in doubt, the DNA is left out and the CDR3 is given as listed by TCRdb. This rearrangement joins TRBV6-5 to TRBJ2-1; the table gives TRBD2 as D, unverified against the DNA. CDR1 and CDR2 (germline): MNHEY, SVGAGI. The CDR3 length equals 12 residues, ends included. The CDR3 sequence: CASSSKRNEQDL.